This entry lists 6 T cell receptor beta chains sequenced from one sample in a study of cytomegalovirus exposure and HLA in healthy donors. Assay: immunoSEQ multiplex PCR; the TCRdb copy retains only in-frame clones and omits some. Found here are about 120,000 clones, roughly nine tenths of them singletons; the top ten hold 2%. Sequencing input: PBMCs. These receptors came from a woman under 30 in good health and CMV-seronegative.

The chain combines TRBV2 with TRBJ2-1; no clear D. With 8 bases removed from V and 4 bases from J, the gap between germline ends came to 9 bases. The CDR3 consists of 12 residues. In germline, CDR1 is SNHLY, CDR2 FYNNEI. CDR3 DNA sequence: TGTGCCAGCGCAACTGAATACAATGAGCAGTTCTTC. It specifies CASATEYNEQFF.

The V gene is TRBV11-2, the J gene TRBJ1-1; 8 nucleotides line up with TRBD1. V shed 9 bases and J 4 bases; nucleotides not matched to a gene: 10. Germline CDR1 SGHAT, CDR2 FQNNGV. The CDR3 extends over 14 amino acids. The CDR3 here is CASTTRGRGTEAFF. The CDR3 bases are TGTGCCAGTACTACCAGGGGGCGCGGCACTGAAGCTTTCTTT.

V is TRBV14 and J is TRBJ1-2, with 10 bases matching TRBD1. V lost 4 bases and J lost 5; bases outside the gene matches: 10. Germline CDR1 and CDR2: SGHDN and FVKESK. This CDR3 is 16 amino acids long. CDR3 amino acids: CASSRIPGQGLYGYTF. As DNA, the CDR3 is TGTGCCAGCAGCCGTATACCGGGACAGGGGTTGTATGGCTACACCTTC.

V gene TRBV25-1 combines with J gene TRBJ2-7, with 7 bases aligning to TRBD2. J gave up 2 bases and V 1 base, and 11 bases lay outside the gene matches. The germline gives CDR1 MGHDK, CDR2 SYGVNS. This CDR3 has 17 amino acids. CDR3 in DNA: TGTGCCAGCAGTGAATCAGGCGGGGGAGGTTCCCCCTACGAGCAGTACTTC. Residues: CASSESGGGGSPYEQYF.

This clone was recorded only once. This chain connects TRBV27 to TRBJ2-1; maybe TRBD1 (6 bases). From germline, CDR1 is MNHEY and CDR2 SMNVEV (reference sequence). Trimming removed 6 bases from V and 0 bases from J, with 15 bases in between. This CDR3 comprises 16 residues. In DNA form, the CDR3 reads TGTGCCAGCAGCCCCAGACAGGCAAGCTCCTACAATGAGCAGTTCTTC. Amino acids: CASSPRQASSYNEQFF.

This clone was seen a single time. One junction end does not reproduce the germline sequence, and a read error may be involved. CDR3 protein: CASSFGQYNEQFF. CDR3 nucleotides: TGTGCTAGCAGCTTCGGACAGTACAATGAGCAGTTCTTC. The V and J genes are TRBV7-7 and TRBJ2-1, with a possible D match to TRBD1 (6 bases). Germline V gene lookup returns CDR1 SSHAT and CDR2 FNYEAQ (reference sequence). The length of the CDR3 is 13 residues.